This is a list of T cell receptor beta chains from one sample in a study of blood T cell repertoires in COVID-19. Assay used: immunoSEQ multiplex PCR; TCRdb lists only in-frame clones, some missing. The sample includes about 210,000 clones, 65% to 90% seen only once; the top ten take around 9.3%. Sequencing was performed on PBMCs or T cells enriched from blood (not recorded which). The receptors originated from a woman between 45 and 65 years old with acute COVID-19. CDR3s include the opening cysteine and the closing phenylalanine or tryptophan. A D gene is named only where the DNA matches it firmly. Not all rows give a size; the values are once, few, many and, for expanded clones, a class.

J: TRBJ1-6
size: .
D: .
V: TRBV9
DNA: TGTGCCAGCAGCGTACTGGACAGTGCCGGTTCACCCCTCCACTTT
CDR3: CASSVLDSAGSPLHF

J: TRBJ2-2
size: .
D: .
V: TRBV18
DNA: TGTGCCAGCTCTGGCCCGGGGATCAGCACCGGGGAGCTGTTTTTT
CDR3: CASSGPGISTGELFF

J: TRBJ2-2
size: .
D: TRBD2
V: TRBV19
DNA: TGTGCCAGTAGTATAGCGGCCCTAGCGGGGGGACGGACCGGGGAGCTGTTTTTT
CDR3: CASSIAALAGGRTGELFF

J: TRBJ2-3
size: .
D: .
V: TRBV29-1
DNA: TGCAGCGTTGGAGGGAGTATGACAGATACGCAGTATTTT
CDR3: CSVGGSMTDTQYF

J: TRBJ2-7
size: .
D: TRBD2
V: TRBV4-2
DNA: TGTGCCAGCGGCCCGACTAGCGGGCCACTCTACGAGCAGTACTTC
CDR3: CASGPTSGPLYEQYF

J: TRBJ1-5
size: .
D: TRBD1
V: TRBV2
DNA: TGTGCCAGCAATAACAGGGGTGGCAATCAGCCCCAGCATTTT
CDR3: CASNNRGGNQPQHF

J: TRBJ2-7
size: once
D: TRBD2
V: TRBV18
DNA: TGTGCCAGCTCACCACTTGGCGGGGGGGAAAACTACGAGCAGTACTTC
CDR3: CASSPLGGGENYEQYF

J: TRBJ2-2
size: .
D: .
V: TRBV7-6
DNA: TGTGCCAGCAGCTTAGGGGGAGGCGGGGAGCTGTTTTTT
CDR3: CASSLGGGGELFF

J: TRBJ2-5
size: once
D: TRBD2
V: TRBV11-3
DNA: TGTGCCAGCAGCTTAGGTTCTAGCGGCCAAGAGACCCAGTACTTC
CDR3: CASSLGSSGQETQYF

J: TRBJ1-4
size: .
D: .
V: TRBV20-1
DNA: TGCAGTGCTAGTTCCCCTCCAGTGGAACTGTTTTTT
CDR3: CSASSPPVELFF

J: TRBJ2-1
size: .
D: .
V: TRBV3-1/TRBV3-2
DNA: TGTGCCAGCAGCCAATTCCAGGGAGGGGGGGATGAGCAGTTCTTC
CDR3: CASSQFQGGGDEQFF

J: TRBJ1-6
size: few
D: .
V: TRBV14
DNA: TGTGCCAGCAGCCCCATACGACAGTTCTCTAATTCACCCCTCCACTTT
CDR3: CASSPIRQFSNSPLHF

J: TRBJ2-3
size: .
D: TRBD2
V: TRBV3-1/TRBV3-2
DNA: TGTGCCAGCAGCCTTACTAGCGGGGCCACAGATACGCAGTATTTT
CDR3: CASSLTSGATDTQYF

J: TRBJ1-6
size: .
D: TRBD1
V: TRBV6-5
DNA: TGTGCCACTTCGACAGGGCCCTATAATTCACCCCTCCACTTT
CDR3: CATSTGPYNSPLHF

J: TRBJ2-3
size: .
D: .
V: TRBV2
DNA: TGTGCCAGCAGTGGTGACAGGTGGTTCGTTCAGTATTTT
CDR3: CASSGDRWFVQYF

J: TRBJ2-4
size: .
D: .
V: TRBV10-3
DNA: TGTGCCATCAGTGAGACAAATTGGGACTCCTTAGCCAAAAACATTCAGTACTTC
CDR3: CAISETNWDSLAKNIQYF

J: TRBJ2-3
size: .
D: TRBD2
V: TRBV9
DNA: TGTGCCAGCAGCGTATCGACCGGGACTAGCGGGAGGCGTCGCCCAGATACGCAGTATTTT
CDR3: CASSVSTGTSGRRRPDTQYF

J: TRBJ2-1
size: .
D: TRBD2
V: TRBV6-5
DNA: TGTGCCAGCAGTTACTCTTCCGGGGGGGCGGATGAGCAGTTCTTC
CDR3: CASSYSSGGADEQFF

J: TRBJ1-5
size: .
D: .
V: TRBV6-5
DNA: TGTGCCAGCAGTACAGGGTTCCAGCCCCAGCATTTT
CDR3: CASSTGFQPQHF

J: TRBJ1-3
size: .
D: .
V: TRBV30
DNA: TGTGCCTGGAGTGCGCCTAAACAAACAGGGTCTGGAAACACCATATATTTT
CDR3: CAWSAPKQTGSGNTIYF

J: TRBJ1-2
size: .
D: TRBD1
V: TRBV5-6
DNA: TGTGCCAGCAGCTTAAAGGACAGGGCGTGGGGCTACACCTTC
CDR3: CASSLKDRAWGYTF

J: TRBJ1-6
size: .
D: TRBD1
V: TRBV19
DNA: TGTGCCAGTAGTTTTTCCCGACAGGGCGATTCACCCCTCCACTTT
CDR3: CASSFSRQGDSPLHF

J: TRBJ1-6
size: .
D: TRBD1
V: TRBV12-3/TRBV12-4
DNA: TGTGCCAGCGGGACAGGCTATAATTCACCCCTCCACTTT
CDR3: CASGTGYNSPLHF

J: TRBJ1-1
size: .
D: .
V: TRBV9
DNA: TGTGCCAGCAGCTTAAGCATCATGAACACTGAAGCTTTCTTT
CDR3: CASSLSIMNTEAFF

J: TRBJ2-7
size: .
D: TRBD1
V: TRBV6-2/TRBV6-3
DNA: TGTGCCAGCAGTCCAGGGGGTCCCTACGAGCAGTACTTC
CDR3: CASSPGGPYEQYF

J: TRBJ1-2
size: .
D: TRBD1
V: TRBV28
DNA: TGTGCCAGCAGGAGACAGGGAATCAACTATGGCTACACCTTC
CDR3: CASRRQGINYGYTF

J: TRBJ2-3
size: .
D: .
V: TRBV19
DNA: TGTGCCAGTAGGCCAGACAGGACTAGCACAGATACGCAGTATTTT
CDR3: CASRPDRTSTDTQYF

J: TRBJ1-3
size: .
D: .
V: TRBV6-5
DNA: TGTGCCAGCCCCCCCGGGGGGACGCACGGAAACACCATATATTTT
CDR3: CASPPGGTHGNTIYF

J: TRBJ2-7
size: .
D: .
V: TRBV11-1
DNA: TGTGCCAGCAGCTCTCGAACGGGACACATCTACGAGCAGTACTTC
CDR3: CASSSRTGHIYEQYF

J: TRBJ1-2
size: .
D: .
V: TRBV19
DNA: TGTGCCAGTAGTATAAGACAGATTAACTATGGCTACACCTTC
CDR3: CASSIRQINYGYTF

J: TRBJ2-1
size: .
D: TRBD1
V: TRBV11-3
DNA: TGTGCCAGCAGCCCAGCCGGGACAGGGAGACACAATGAGCAGTTCTTC
CDR3: CASSPAGTGRHNEQFF

J: TRBJ2-7
size: .
D: TRBD1
V: TRBV6-2/TRBV6-3
DNA: TGTGCCAGCAGTTACCTACGGGACAGGTCCTGGAAGACTTACGAGCAGTACTTC
CDR3: CASSYLRDRSWKTYEQYF

J: TRBJ2-2
size: .
D: .
V: TRBV7-8
DNA: TGTGCCAGCAGCCCCTACGGGTCGAACACCGGGGAGCTGTTTTTT
CDR3: CASSPYGSNTGELFF

J: TRBJ2-5
size: .
D: TRBD1
V: TRBV10-3
DNA: TGTGCCACCAGGGGACAGGGAGAGACCCAGTACTTC
CDR3: CATRGQGETQYF

J: TRBJ2-4
size: .
D: TRBD2
V: TRBV9
DNA: TGTGCCAGCAGCCCCACGGGGGGACTAGCGGGAGGGGACAAAAACATTCAGTACTTC
CDR3: CASSPTGGLAGGDKNIQYF

J: TRBJ2-2
size: .
D: TRBD2
V: TRBV6-5
DNA: TGTGCCAGCAGTCTAGCGGGGGGCCTCGGCGGGGAGCTGTTTTTT
CDR3: CASSLAGGLGGELFF

J: TRBJ1-6
size: .
D: TRBD1
V: TRBV2
DNA: TGTGCCAGAGGACAGGGGAAGGGCTCCTATAATTCACCCCTCCACTTT
CDR3: CARGQGKGSYNSPLHF

J: TRBJ1-2
size: .
D: .
V: TRBV28
DNA: TGTGCCAGCAGCCAAAACGTAGACTATGGCTACACCTTC
CDR3: CASSQNVDYGYTF

J: TRBJ1-6
size: once
D: TRBD1
V: TRBV7-9
DNA: TGTGCCAGCAGCTCAGATCAAGGGACAGGGTTCTCACCCCTCCACTTT
CDR3: CASSSDQGTGFSPLHF

J: TRBJ2-1
size: .
D: .
V: TRBV4-3
DNA: TGCGCCAGCAGCCAAGCGAGGTTGGGCTACAATGAGCAGTTCTTC
CDR3: CASSQARLGYNEQFF

J: TRBJ2-7
size: few
D: .
V: TRBV28
DNA: TGTGCCAGCAGTTTTTATCACGAGCAGTACTTC
CDR3: CASSFYHEQYF

J: TRBJ2-7
size: .
D: .
V: TRBV25-1
DNA: TGTGCCAGCAGTGAGCGGGACAGTGAGCAGTACTTC
CDR3: CASSERDSEQYF

J: TRBJ1-2
size: .
D: .
V: TRBV6-5
DNA: TGTGCCAGCAGTTACTCGAGGCGCGGATATGGCTACACCTTC
CDR3: CASSYSRRGYGYTF

J: TRBJ2-7
size: few
D: .
V: TRBV18
DNA: TGTGCCAGCTCACCACCGGCACGAAGCTCCTACGAGCAGTACTTC
CDR3: CASSPPARSSYEQYF

J: TRBJ2-7
size: once
D: TRBD1
V: TRBV7-7
DNA: TGTGCCAGCAGCTTCCGACAGGGGAGGTCCTACGAGCAGTACTTC
CDR3: CASSFRQGRSYEQYF

J: TRBJ2-5
size: few
D: .
V: TRBV29-1
DNA: TGCAGCGCTTTAGCGGTACAAGAGACCCAGTACTTC
CDR3: CSALAVQETQYF

J: TRBJ2-1
size: .
D: .
V: TRBV11-2
DNA: TGTGCCAGCAGCCCCTGGGTGGGGCTATCCTACAATGAGCAGTTCTTC
CDR3: CASSPWVGLSYNEQFF

J: TRBJ1-2
size: .
D: .
V: TRBV29-1
DNA: TGCAGCGTTGAAGATACAGCCTTCGGCTACACCTTC
CDR3: CSVEDTAFGYTF

J: TRBJ2-1
size: many
D: TRBD2
V: TRBV3-1/TRBV3-2
DNA: TGTGCCGCCCTCCCGCGGCTAGCGGGCCCCGTTAGGGATGAGCAGTTCTTC
CDR3: CAALPRLAGPVRDEQFF

J: TRBJ1-2
size: few
D: .
V: TRBV6-2/TRBV6-3
DNA: TGTGCCAGCAGTTACTCTTTGACAGGAGTCCTCTATGGCTACACCTTC
CDR3: CASSYSLTGVLYGYTF

J: TRBJ1-1
size: .
D: .
V: TRBV4-3
DNA: TGCGCCAGCTCTCGGGGGGGGGCGAGCACTGAAGCTTTCTTT
CDR3: CASSRGGASTEAFF